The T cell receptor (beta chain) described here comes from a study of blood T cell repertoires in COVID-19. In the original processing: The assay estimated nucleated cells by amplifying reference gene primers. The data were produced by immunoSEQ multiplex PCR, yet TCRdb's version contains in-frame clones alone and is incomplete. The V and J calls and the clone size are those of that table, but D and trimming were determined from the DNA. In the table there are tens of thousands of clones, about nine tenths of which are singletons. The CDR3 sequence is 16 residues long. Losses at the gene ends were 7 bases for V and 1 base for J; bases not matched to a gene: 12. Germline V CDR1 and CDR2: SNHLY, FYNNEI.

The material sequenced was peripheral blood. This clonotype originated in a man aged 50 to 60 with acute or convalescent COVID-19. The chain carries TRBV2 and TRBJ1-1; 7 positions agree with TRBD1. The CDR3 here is CASKLDRQVRNTEAFF. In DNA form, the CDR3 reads TGTGCCAGCAAGCTGGACAGGCAGGTCAGGAACACTGAAGCTTTCTTT.